Each of the 26 T cell receptor beta chains below was sequenced from the same sample in a study of cytomegalovirus exposure and HLA in healthy donors. Data came from immunoSEQ multiplex PCR; TCRdb stores just in-frame clones and leaves some out. Of about 62,000 clones in the sample, approximately 95% were seen once. Sequenced sample: PBMCs. Receptors originate from a young woman in good health and CMV-seropositive.

This sequence joins TRBV29-1 and TRBJ1-1; D gene unclear. With 4 bases removed from V and 4 bases from J, the gap between germline ends came to 7 bases. Germline V gene sequence: CDR1 SQVTM, CDR2 ANQGSEA. The CDR3 loop spans 11 amino acids. CDR3 DNA: TGCAGCGTTGTTTTGGCCACTGAAGCTTTCTTT. This translates into CSVVLATEAFF.

V gene TRBV19 combines with J gene TRBJ1-5; D gene ambiguous. The V end was cut by 8 bases, the J end by 3 bases, with 11 bases between. Looked up from germline, CDR1 is LNHDA and CDR2 is SQIVND (reference sequence). This CDR3 spans 13 amino acids. CDR3 loop: CASLGSYNQPQHF. CDR3 nucleotides: TGTGCCAGTTTGGGCAGCTACAATCAGCCCCAGCATTTT. The full variable domain, with the rest looked up from reference TRBV19 and TRBJ1-5, is DGGITQSPKYLFRKEGQNVTLSCEQNLNHDAMYWYRQDPGQGLRLIYYSQIVNDFQKGDIAEGYSVSREKKESFPLTVTSAQKNPTAFYLCASLGSYNQPQHFGDGTRLSIL.

The chain has TRBV27 and TRBJ1-4; the match to TRBD1 covers 8 bases. CDR1 is MNHEY and CDR2 is SMNVEV in the germline V gene (reference sequence). The CDR3 has 18 amino acids. Unmatched junction bases numbered 11, after V lost 0 bases and J lost 5 bases. The CDR3 nucleotides read TGTGCCAGCAGTTTATCTCCCCCGACAGGGGCCGGGAATGAAAAACTGTTTTTT. As protein: CASSLSPPTGAGNEKLFF.

V gene TRBV18 combines with J gene TRBJ1-2, with a tentative D call TRBD1 (6 bases). The germline V gene encodes CDR1 KGHSH and CDR2 LQKENI. The CDR3 runs to 16 residues. Trimming took 2 bases from V and 5 from J, leaving 18 bases between them. As DNA, the CDR3 is TGTGCCAGCTCACCATCTCGGACAGTGAATGGGTATGGCTACACCTTC. As protein: CASSPSRTVNGYGYTF.

This chain uses TRBV28 with TRBJ1-6; TRBD1 matches at 7 bases. J lost 8 bases, V lost 3 bases, and 4 bases had no gene match. The CDR3 has 14 amino acids. From germline, CDR1 is MDHEN and CDR2 SYDVKM. The CDR3 protein is CASSFGRGDSPLHF. In DNA, the CDR3 is TGTGCCAGCAGTTTTGGCAGGGGGGATTCACCCCTCCACTTT. Full variable domain (rest looked up from reference TRBV28 and TRBJ1-6): DVKVTQSSRYLVKRTGEKVFLECVQDMDHENMFWYRQDPGLGLRLIYFSYDVKMKEKGDIPEGYSVSREKKERFSLILESASTNQTSMYLCASSFGRGDSPLHFGNGTRLTVT.

The chain carries TRBV30 and TRBJ2-3, with a tentative D call TRBD2 (6 bases). The CDR3 consists of 16 residues. V lost 2 bases and J lost 0, with 15 bases in between. Looked up from germline, CDR1 is GTSNPN and CDR2 is SVGIG (reference sequence). CDR3 protein: CAWSPLPGTSTDTQYF. The CDR3 DNA follows: TGTGCCTGGAGTCCCCTCCCAGGGACTAGCACAGATACGCAGTATTTT.

In this sample, this clone turned up once. The V and J genes are TRBV7-7 and TRBJ1-4; TRBD1 matches 8 bases. Trimming at V came to 5 bases and at J to 3 bases, leaving 5 bases not matched to a gene. Germline CDR1 and CDR2: SSHAT and FNYEAQ (reference sequence). The CDR3 has 15 residues. The chain's CDR3 is CASSQGAAANEKLFF. The DNA of the CDR3 is TGTGCCAGCAGCCAGGGGGCGGCGGCTAATGAAAAACTGTTTTTT.

This chain links TRBV5-1 with TRBJ1-4, with 8 bases lining up with TRBD1. Germline values: CDR1 SGHRS, CDR2 YFSETQ. V gave up 4 bases and J gave up 2 bases; unmatched junction bases: 4. The CDR3 sequence is 15 residues long. CDR3 residues: CASSTQGGTNEKLFF. CDR3 DNA sequence: TGCGCCAGCAGCACACAGGGGGGGACTAATGAAAAACTGTTTTTT.

V and J are TRBV27 and TRBJ2-3, with D possibly being TRBD2 (5 bases). Germline assignment: CDR1 MNHEY and CDR2 SMNVEV (reference sequence). The CDR3 contains 14 residues. Trimming cost V 11 bases and J 2 bases, with 17 bases left between them. The CDR3 loop reads CAGCLGKATDTQYF. Written as DNA, the CDR3 is TGTGCCGGTTGCCTCGGGAAGGCCACAGATACGCAGTATTTT.

In its sample, this clone was seen once. This chain uses TRBV13 with TRBJ2-3; tentative D call: TRBD1 (5 bases). Trimming removed 0 bases from V and 4 bases from J, with 5 bases in between. The V gene's germline CDR1 is PRHDT and CDR2 FYEKMQ (reference sequence). The CDR3 is 13 amino acids. CDR3 sequence: CASSLGRADTQYF. CDR3 DNA sequence: TGTGCCAGCAGCTTAGGCAGGGCAGATACGCAGTATTTT. Filled out from reference TRBV13 and TRBJ2-3, the complete variable domain reads AAGVIQSPRHLIKEKRETATLKCYPIPRHDTVYWYQQGPGQDPQFLISFYEKMQSDKGSIPDRFSAQQFSDYHSELNMSSLELGDSALYFCASSLGRADTQYFGPGTRLTVL.

The chain carries TRBV11-2 and TRBJ2-3; TRBD2 matches 13 bases. CDR1 and CDR2 from the germline V gene are SGHAT and FQNNGV. The CDR3 extends over 16 amino acids. J was trimmed by 1 base and V by 5 bases; bases with no gene match: 3. The CDR3 loop reads CASSGGLAGGTDTQYF. In DNA form, the CDR3 reads TGTGCCAGCAGCGGAGGACTAGCGGGGGGCACAGATACGCAGTATTTT.

The chain carries TRBV27 and TRBJ2-3, with 11 bases lining up with TRBD2. CDR3 size: 17 residues. Germline V gives CDR1 MNHEY, CDR2 SMNVEV (reference sequence). The J segment lost 6 bases and the V segment lost 8 bases, leaving 16 bases of the junction unmatched. CDR3 sequence: CASANLGTSGSVDTQYF. As DNA, the CDR3 is TGTGCCAGCGCAAATCTCGGGACTAGCGGAAGTGTCGATACGCAGTATTTT.

Note on this clone: One end of the junction does not line up with germline, which may come from a read error. The rearrangement links TRBV7-7 to TRBJ2-1; 11 positions match TRBD1. This CDR3 contains 14 residues. The germline CDR1 and CDR2 sequences are SSHAT and FNYEAQ (reference sequence). CDR3 in amino acids: CASSRDRGSDEQFF. The CDR3 DNA is TGTGCTAGCAGTCGGGACAGGGGGTCGGATGAGCAGTTCTTC.

The chain links TRBV13 to TRBJ1-2, with D possibly matching TRBD1 (5 bases). Germline CDR1 and CDR2: PRHDT and FYEKMQ (reference sequence). Trimming cost V 3 bases and J 3 bases, with 11 bases left between them. The CDR3 extends over 14 amino acids. The CDR3 is CASSLGGSDYGYTF. The CDR3, as DNA: TGTGCCAGCAGCTTGGGGGGTTCGGACTATGGCTACACCTTC.

The chain carries TRBV7-6 and TRBJ2-1; 7 bases match TRBD2. This CDR3 contains 15 residues. CDR1 and CDR2 from the germline V gene are SGHVS and FNYEAQ. After removal of 6 bases from V and 3 bases from J, the junction contained 8 bases not matched to a gene. The chain's CDR3 is CASSTRAGVYNEQFF. CDR3 coding DNA: TGTGCCAGCAGTACCAGGGCGGGGGTCTACAATGAGCAGTTCTTC. The variable domain in full, with the rest retrieved from reference TRBV7-6 and TRBJ2-1, is GAGVSQSPRYKVTKRGQDVALRCDPISGHVSLYWYRQALGQGPEFLTYFNYEAQQDKSGLPNDRFSAERPEGSISTLTIQRTEQRDSAMYRCASSTRAGVYNEQFFGPGTRLTVL.

This chain uses TRBV7-9 with TRBJ2-3; D not resolved. V lost 1 base and J 2 bases, leaving 7 bases between the germline ends. Per the germline V gene, CDR1 is SEHNR and CDR2 is FQNEAQ (reference sequence). The CDR3 is 14 residues long. CDR3 amino acids: CASSLDRATDTQYF. The CDR3 DNA reads TGTGCCAGCAGCTTAGATCGAGCCACAGATACGCAGTATTTT.

This chain links TRBV6-4 with TRBJ2-1, with D perhaps matching TRBD2 (6 bases). Germline lookup yields CDR1 MRHNA and CDR2 SNTAGT. Trimming pared 2 bases from V and 6 bases from J, leaving 17 bases between. The CDR3 has 16 residues. The CDR3 spells CASSDQPGLNLNEQFF. Here the CDR3 DNA reads TGTGCCAGCAGTGACCAACCGGGACTGAACCTCAATGAGCAGTTCTTC.

The chain links TRBV27 to TRBJ1-5; TRBD1 agrees at 9 bases. V shed 5 bases and J 6 bases; nucleotides not matched to a gene: 5. The CDR3 is 14 amino acids. Per germline, CDR1 MNHEY and CDR2 SMNVEV (reference sequence). CDR3 sequence: CASSPGQGFQPQHF. The CDR3 nucleotides are TGTGCCAGCAGTCCGGGACAGGGCTTTCAGCCCCAGCATTTT.

CDR3 region: CASSLATGVVGYTF. The DNA for the CDR3 is TGTGCCAGCAGTTTAGCAACAGGGGTGGTTGGCTACACCTTC. The chain recombines TRBV28 with TRBJ1-2, with 7 bases that match TRBD1. Trimming took 2 bases from V and 7 from J; bases not matched to a gene: 7. The CDR3 is 14 residues long. Germline CDR1 reads MDHEN; CDR2 reads SYDVKM.

The rearrangement links TRBV30 to TRBJ2-1, with D unresolved. V dropped 1 base and J dropped 7 bases, with 5 bases sitting between them. The CDR3 is made up of 11 amino acids. CDR1 is GTSNPN, CDR2 SVGIG, per germline (reference sequence). The CDR3 DNA reads TGTGCCTGGAGTGCCTCGAATGAGCAGTTCTTC. Amino acids: CAWSASNEQFF.

The V gene is TRBV30, the J gene TRBJ1-2; TRBD1 agrees at 9 bases. The length of the CDR3 is 16 residues. Losses at the gene ends were 3 bases for V and 2 bases for J; bases not matched to a gene: 10. Germline-derived CDR1 and CDR2 are GTSNPN and SVGIG (reference sequence). The CDR3 is CAWRGTGTGKNYGYTF. As DNA, the CDR3 is TGTGCCTGGAGAGGGACCGGGACAGGGAAGAACTATGGCTACACCTTC.

The J gene is TRBJ1-1, the V gene TRBV27; D is unresolved. The CDR3 is 15 amino acids. The V gene lost 6 bases and the J gene lost 1 base, with 15 bases spanning the gap. Germline values: CDR1 MNHEY, CDR2 SMNVEV (reference sequence). The CDR3 loop reads CASRRGRFWNTEAFF. CDR3 sequence (DNA): TGTGCCAGCAGGCGGGGTAGATTTTGGAACACTGAAGCTTTCTTT.

This sequence joins TRBV11-2 and TRBJ1-1; D ambiguous. The CDR3 contains 14 residues. CDR1 is SGHAT, CDR2 FQNNGV, per germline. Deletions cut 2 bases from V and 0 bases from J, with 7 bases between. The CDR3 is CASSLQNMNTEAFF. The CDR3 DNA sequence: TGTGCCAGCAGCTTACAGAACATGAACACTGAAGCTTTCTTT.

The chain couples TRBV29-1 to TRBJ1-1; 8 positions agree with TRBD1. CDR1 and CDR2 (germline): SQVTM, ANQGSEA. With V trimmed by 2 bases and J by 5 bases, 10 bases remained unmatched. The CDR3 spans 15 residues. CDR3 in amino acids: CSVESRTGSRTEAFF. The DNA for the CDR3 is TGCAGCGTTGAATCCAGGACAGGGTCAAGAACTGAAGCTTTCTTT.

V and J are TRBV5-4 and TRBJ1-2, with 7 bases fitting TRBD1. V shed 3 bases and J 4 bases; nucleotides not matched to a gene: 9. The CDR3 contains 15 residues. Germline V gene data show CDR1 as SGHNT and CDR2 as YYREEE (reference sequence). The CDR3 spells CASSSGTVSSYGYTF. CDR3 DNA sequence: TGTGCCAGCAGCTCAGGGACAGTCTCTTCCTATGGCTACACCTTC. The variable domain in full, with the rest retrieved from reference TRBV5-4 and TRBJ1-2, is ETGVTQSPTHLIKTRGQQVTLRCSSQSGHNTVSWYQQALGQGPQFIFQYYREEENGRGNFPPRFSGLQFPNYSSELNVNALELDDSALYLCASSSGTVSSYGYTFGSGTRLTVV.

The chain joins TRBV6-1 to TRBJ1-1; a weak D match, TRBD1 (6 bases). Trimming shortened V by 4 bases and J by 3 bases, and 12 bases separated the two germline ends. Germline V gene sequence: CDR1 MNHNS, CDR2 SASEGT. The CDR3 runs to 14 residues. This CDR3 reads CASSASGHYTEAFF. CDR3 nucleotide sequence: TGTGCCAGCAGTGCGTCGGGACACTACACTGAAGCTTTCTTT.